This T cell receptor beta chain was recovered during a study of blood T cell repertoires in COVID-19. About the research overall: Acute and convalescent COVID-19 specimens originated in the United States, Italy and Spain. T cells, B-cell-depleted T cells, or PBMCs supplied cDNA or gDNA.

This clone was counted a single time. In the original processing: Counts of nucleated cells, estimated from reference gene primer amplification, were obtained. Profiled with immunoSEQ multiplex PCR; TCRdb holds only in-frame clones, not every one. Clone size and the V and J calls come from that table; the DNA yielded D and trimming. The sample holds over 200,000 clones, around 84% seen once. Germline V gene sequence: CDR1 SGHTA, CDR2 FQGNSA. The CDR3 contains 18 residues. Losses at the gene ends were 4 bases for V and 0 bases for J; bases not matched to a gene: 8. This chain uses TRBV7-2 with TRBJ2-1, with TRBD2 identical over 11 bases. Sequenced sample: peripheral blood. The TCR originated in a woman older than 75 with active or convalescent COVID-19. This CDR3 reads CASSSGGLAGYSYNEQFF. CDR3 nucleotides: TGTGCCAGCAGCTCAGGAGGACTAGCGGGTTACTCCTACAATGAGCAGTTCTTC.